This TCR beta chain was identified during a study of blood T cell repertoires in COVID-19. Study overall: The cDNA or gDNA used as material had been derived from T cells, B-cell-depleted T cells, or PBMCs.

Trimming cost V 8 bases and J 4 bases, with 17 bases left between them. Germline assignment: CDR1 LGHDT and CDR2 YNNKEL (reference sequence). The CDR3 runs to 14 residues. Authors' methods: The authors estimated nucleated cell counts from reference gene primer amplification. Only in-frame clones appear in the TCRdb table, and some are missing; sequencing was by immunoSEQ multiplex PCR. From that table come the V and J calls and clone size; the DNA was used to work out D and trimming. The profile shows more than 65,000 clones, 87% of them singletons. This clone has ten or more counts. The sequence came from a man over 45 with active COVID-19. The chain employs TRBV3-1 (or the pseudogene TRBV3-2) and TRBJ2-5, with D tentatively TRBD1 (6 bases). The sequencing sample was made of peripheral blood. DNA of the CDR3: TGTGCCAGCGCTAAACAGGGATGGGGAGAGACCCAGTACTTC. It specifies CASAKQGWGETQYF.